Below, 27 T cell receptor beta chains from the same sample are listed, as sequenced in a study of T-cell reconstitution after alpha-beta-depleted transplantation in children. For TCRbeta, the library was prepared with unique molecular identifiers. Via MiXCR, TCRdb re-called the PCR reads, giving one row per CDR3 protein. The data contain 700,000 to 850,000 distinct CDR3 sequences, 16% of them seen just once; the ten biggest clones take up under 6%. The sequencing here drew on PBMCs, mostly from graft donor cells, taken 360 days after TCRalphabeta/CD19-depleted stem cell transplant. The source is a male patient between 5 and 17 years old who had a stem cell transplant for acute lymphoblastic leukemia, so the T cells may come from the graft donor.

This rearrangement joins TRBV7-7 to TRBJ2-7, with no clear D. The CDR3 length is 14 residues. Germline V gene data show CDR1 as SSHAT and CDR2 as FNYEAQ (reference sequence). Between the trimmed V and J ends, which lost 1 base and 7 bases, there was a span of 14 bases. CDR3 protein: CASSLGASAVEQYF. The CDR3 DNA sequence: TGTGCCAGCAGCTTAGGAGCCAGTGCAGTAGAGCAGTACTTC.

CDR3 sequence reads: CASTFPAREDGYTF. In DNA, the CDR3 is TGTGCCAGCACCTTCCCCGCCAGGGAGGATGGCTACACCTTC. The rearrangement joins TRBV28 to TRBJ1-2, with D possibly TRBD1 on 5 matching bases. Deletions cut 7 bases from V and 6 bases from J, with 18 bases between. The CDR3 runs to 14 residues. Germline CDR1 MDHEN, CDR2 SYDVKM.

This clonotype was seen more than once but under ten times. This sequence joins TRBV7-3 and TRBJ2-3, with 11 bases fitting TRBD2. Unmatched junction bases numbered 8, after V lost 5 bases and J lost 4 bases. Germline CDR1 is SGHTA and CDR2 is FQGTGA. CDR3 size: 16 residues. CDR3 amino acids: CASSPLTSGTSDTQYF. CDR3 sequence (DNA): TGTGCCAGCAGCCCCCTGACTAGCGGGACTTCAGATACGCAGTATTTT. The variable domain in full, completed from reference TRBV7-3 and TRBJ2-3, reads GAGVSQTPSNKVTEKGKYVELRCDPISGHTALYWYRQSLGQGPEFLIYFQGTGAADDSGLPNDRFFAVRPEGSVSTLKIQRTERGDSAVYLCASSPLTSGTSDTQYFGPGTRLTVL.

There are a few counts of this clonotype. DNA for the CDR3: TGTGCCAGCTCACCTCAGCCGGTAGGGCAGTATTTT. The encoded protein is CASSPQPVGQYF. J is TRBJ2-3 and V is TRBV18; D not certain. The CDR3 totals 12 residues. The germline V and J ends were trimmed by 3 bases and 11 bases, with 12 bases remaining between them. The germline V gene has CDR1 KGHSH and CDR2 LQKENI.

V gene TRBV7-8 combines with J gene TRBJ2-5, with TRBD2 as a possible D gene (6 bases). Trimming left V 5 bases short and J 7 bases short, with 17 bases between. CDR1 SGHVS and CDR2 FQNEAQ come from the germline V gene. The length of the CDR3 is 14 residues. The CDR3 sequence is CASSPGLSLGTQYF. For the CDR3, the DNA is TGTGCCAGCAGCCCGGGACTTAGTCTTGGGACCCAGTACTTC. The whole variable domain, filled in from reference TRBV7-8 and TRBJ2-5, reads GAGVSQSPRYKVAKRGQDVALRCDPISGHVSLFWYQQALGQGPEFLTYFQNEAQLDKSGLPSDRFFAERPEGSVSTLKIQRTQQEDSAVYLCASSPGLSLGTQYFGPGTRLLVL.

The V and J genes are TRBV6-5 and TRBJ2-2, with D possibly being TRBD2 (5 bases). Trimming removed 8 bases from V and 6 bases from J, with 16 bases in between. From germline, CDR1 is MNHEY and CDR2 SVGAGI. The CDR3 extends over 14 amino acids. This chain's CDR3 is CASRNEGRAGELFF. In nucleotides, the CDR3 is TGTGCCAGCCGTAATGAGGGTCGGGCCGGGGAGCTGTTTTTT.

This clonotype has a handful of counts. The chain couples TRBV9 to TRBJ2-5, with D perhaps TRBD1 (5 bases). CDR1 SGDLS and CDR2 YYNGEE come from the germline V gene. The CDR3 has 14 amino acids. V gave up 0 bases and J gave up 5 bases, with 11 bases separating them. In DNA, the CDR3 is TGTGCCAGCAGCGTAGCCAGGGCTGGGGAGACCCAGTACTTC. Amino acid sequence: CASSVARAGETQYF.

This clonotype has just a few counts. The genes are TRBV7-9 and TRBJ2-7; D gene uncertain. The CDR3 extends over 12 amino acids. The germline CDR1 and CDR2 sequences are SEHNR and FQNEAQ (reference sequence). Trimming shortened V by 5 bases and J by 5 bases, and 10 bases separated the two germline ends. CDR3 in DNA: TGTGCCAGCAGCCCAGAGTCGGACGAGCAGTACTTC. Its translation is CASSPESDEQYF.

This clonotype was seen a handful of times. V usage is TRBV20-1 and J usage is TRBJ2-1; a weak D match, TRBD2 (7 bases). The CDR3 extends over 14 amino acids. Trimming removed 2 bases at V and 5 bases at J, with 13 bases between. CDR1 and CDR2 (germline): DFQATT, SNEGSKA (reference sequence). The CDR3 protein is CSARIEGGNNEQFF. CDR3 coding DNA: TGCAGTGCTAGAATTGAGGGGGGGAACAATGAGCAGTTCTTC.

The chain recombines TRBV5-1 with TRBJ1-1, with 10 bases matching TRBD1. V was clipped by 2 bases and J by 4 bases; unmatched bases: 5. This CDR3 is 15 amino acids long. CDR1 SGHRS and CDR2 YFSETQ come from the germline V gene. As DNA, the CDR3 is TGCGCCAGCAGCTTCGGGACAGGGGTGATCACTGAAGCTTTCTTT. This encodes CASSFGTGVITEAFF.

This clonotype has a handful of counts. The chain recombines TRBV3-1 with TRBJ2-2; TRBD2 aligns across 7 bases. This CDR3 is built from 15 residues. The germline V gene has CDR1 LGHDT and CDR2 YNNKEL (reference sequence). Unmatched junction bases numbered 11, after V lost 6 bases and J lost 7 bases. The CDR3 bases are TGTGCCAGCAGGACTCGGGGGGAAGGAGGCGGGGAGCTGTTTTTT. This sequence encodes CASRTRGEGGGELFF.

This clonotype was detected a few times. The V call is TRBV5-6, the J call TRBJ2-5; D may match TRBD1 or TRBD2 (5 bases each). Germline CDR1 and CDR2: SGHDT and YYEEEE. V gave up 0 bases and J gave up 2 bases, with 11 bases separating them. The CDR3 extends over 15 amino acids. The CDR3, as DNA: TGTGCCAGCAGCTTGGCGAGGGGCCTACAAGAGACCCAGTACTTC. Its protein product is CASSLARGLQETQYF.

V is TRBV6-5 and J is TRBJ2-3; D unresolved. This CDR3 contains 16 residues. V lost 0 bases, J lost 4 bases, and 14 bases lay in between. Germline V lookup: CDR1 MNHEY, CDR2 SVGAGI. CDR3 region: CASSYSTGSRPDTQYF. The CDR3 nucleotides read TGTGCCAGCAGTTACTCGACTGGCAGCCGACCAGATACGCAGTATTTT.

This clonotype was observed at least ten times. The chain carries TRBV20-1 and TRBJ2-5; D is unclear. Per the germline V gene, CDR1 is DFQATT and CDR2 is SNEGSKA (reference sequence). The CDR3 extends over 16 amino acids. V was cut by 1 base and J by 2 bases, with 17 bases left in between. CDR3 nucleotide sequence: TGCAGTGCTAGAGTCGTCTACCCTTATAGACAAGAGACCCAGTACTTC. Protein sequence: CSARVVYPYRQETQYF.

This clonotype was detected ten times or more. This chain joins TRBV20-1 and TRBJ1-5; D gene unclear. The CDR3 consists of 15 residues. Trimming left V 3 bases short and J 1 base short, with 13 bases between. CDR1 DFQATT and CDR2 SNEGSKA come from the germline V gene (reference sequence). The CDR3: CSASRPVLSNQPQHF. DNA for the CDR3: TGCAGTGCTAGTCGTCCAGTTCTGAGCAATCAGCCCCAGCATTTT.

V usage is TRBV5-1 and J usage is TRBJ2-7, with unresolved D. CDR1 is SGHRS, CDR2 YFSETQ, per germline. V dropped 0 bases and J dropped 0 bases, with 10 bases sitting between them. The CDR3 loop spans 15 amino acids. CDR3 nucleotides: TGCGCCAGCAGCTTGGTTTCTCTGAGCTCCTACGAGCAGTACTTC. Translating gives CASSLVSLSSYEQYF.

This rearrangement joins TRBV12-3 or TRBV12-4 to TRBJ2-1; D possibly corresponds to TRBD2 (6 bases). Trimming pared 2 bases from V and 3 bases from J, leaving 11 bases between. The CDR3 is 15 amino acids. The chain's CDR3 is CASSLRGTFYNEQFF. DNA of the CDR3: TGTGCCAGCAGTTTACGGGGGACCTTCTACAATGAGCAGTTCTTC.

In its sample, this clonotype was seen a few times. J is TRBJ2-7 and V is TRBV2; unclear D gene. CDR1 and CDR2 from the germline V gene are SNHLY and FYNNEI. There are 14 residues in the CDR3. V was pared by 6 bases and J by 3 bases, with 15 bases between. In DNA form, the CDR3 reads TGTGCCAGCAGCCTCAGTGCTTGGAGCTACGAGCAGTACTTC. Translating it yields CASSLSAWSYEQYF.

The rearrangement uses TRBV2 and TRBJ2-1; 8 bases line up with TRBD2. The CDR3 is made up of 13 amino acids. Germline values: CDR1 SNHLY, CDR2 FYNNEI. Trimming removed 7 bases from V and 7 bases from J; junction bases left unmatched: 6. As DNA, the CDR3 is TGTGCCAGCATCAGAAGCGGGGGTAATGAGCAGTTCTTC. It encodes CASIRSGGNEQFF.

This chain connects TRBV6-1 to TRBJ2-1, with TRBD2 matching 11 bases. The germline V gene has CDR1 MNHNS and CDR2 SASEGT. V was pared by 2 bases and J by 8 bases, with 8 bases of the junction left unmatched. CDR3 size: 16 residues. CDR3 loop: CASSELAGGPFDEQFF. The CDR3 DNA follows: TGTGCCAGCAGTGAACTAGCGGGAGGCCCCTTCGATGAGCAGTTCTTC.

This clonotype was seen more than once but under ten times. The chain uses TRBV29-1 and TRBJ2-1, with 9 bases lining up with TRBD1. After removal of 5 bases from V and 7 bases from J, the junction contained 12 bases not matched to a gene. The CDR3 has 15 residues. Germline V gene data show CDR1 as SQVTM and CDR2 as ANQGSEA. CDR3 nucleotides: TGCAGCGTTCGCTCCGGGACAGGGAATCGTAATGAGCAGTTCTTC. Residues: CSVRSGTGNRNEQFF.

This rearrangement joins TRBV4-1 to TRBJ2-5; D might be TRBD1 (6 bases). The CDR3 contains 15 residues. The ends were cut back, 1 base at V and 0 bases at J, with 9 bases in the middle. Germline CDR1 MGHRA, CDR2 YSYEKL. The CDR3 spells CASSQARTDQETQYF. The CDR3, as DNA: TGCGCCAGCAGCCAAGCTAGGACAGACCAAGAGACCCAGTACTTC.

This chain connects TRBV5-1 to TRBJ2-4, with 7 bases identical to TRBD2. Germline assignment: CDR1 SGHRS and CDR2 YFSETQ. J gave up 0 bases and V 2 bases, and 11 bases lay outside the gene matches. The CDR3 spans 18 residues. The CDR3 loop is CASSFWERGSLAKNIQYF. As DNA, the CDR3 is TGCGCCAGCAGCTTTTGGGAGCGCGGGAGCCTAGCCAAAAACATTCAGTACTTC. The entire variable domain, with the rest obtained from reference TRBV5-1 and TRBJ2-4, is as follows: KAGVTQTPRYLIKTRGQQVTLSCSPISGHRSVSWYQQTPGQGLQFLFEYFSETQRNKGNFPGRFSGRQFSNSRSEMNVSTLELGDSALYLCASSFWERGSLAKNIQYFGAGTRLSVL.

This clonotype showed up just a few times. V and J are TRBV15 and TRBJ1-5; 10 bases line up with TRBD1. The ends lost 0 bases at V and 4 bases at J; junction bases unmatched: 3. The CDR3 loop spans 16 amino acids. CDR1 is LNHNV and CDR2 is YYDKDF in the germline V gene (reference sequence). The CDR3 DNA sequence: TGTGCCACCAGCAGAGAATGGACAGGGGGAAATCAGCCCCAGCATTTT. This translates into CATSREWTGGNQPQHF.

V and J are TRBV12-3 or TRBV12-4 and TRBJ2-1; D remains ambiguous. CDR3 length equals 11 residues. Trimming took off 4 bases at V and 8 bases at J, with 6 bases between the two ends. The CDR3 loop is CASSSAYEQFF. In DNA, the CDR3 is TGTGCCAGCAGTTCTGCATATGAGCAGTTCTTC.

Many counts were recorded for this clonotype. This chain links TRBV6-4 with TRBJ2-1; a weak D match, TRBD2 (5 bases). Trimming left V 1 base short and J 9 bases short, with 10 bases between. The CDR3 extends over 13 amino acids. Germline V gives CDR1 MRHNA, CDR2 SNTAGT. CDR3 nucleotide sequence: TGTGCCAGCAGTGACTTCCCACTAGGTGAGCAGTTCTTC. This sequence encodes CASSDFPLGEQFF.

This clonotype was counted between two and nine times. The rearrangement uses TRBV7-9 and TRBJ2-7, with 10 positions matching TRBD1. The CDR3 runs to 15 residues. The V segment lost 4 bases and the J segment 2 bases; nucleotides outside the gene matches: 5. Germline assignment: CDR1 SEHNR and CDR2 FQNEAQ (reference sequence). For the CDR3, the DNA is TGTGCCAGCAGCTGGGACAGGGGATCAACCTACGAGCAGTACTTC. Translation gives CASSWDRGSTYEQYF.